This is a list of T cell receptor beta chains from one sample in a study of T cell repertoires in cytomegalovirus infection. TCRdb used MiXCR to reprocess the reads, holding one entry per CDR3 protein. The repertoire holds approximately 500,000 distinct CDR3 sequences, with around 10% as singletons. The sequenced sample consisted of PBMCs. These receptors were taken from a human donor in good health (CMV status not recorded). Some clones in this sample may be carry-over from other donors' samples. The CDR3 runs from the conserved cysteine through the conserved F or W. A D gene is named only where the DNA matches it firmly. Clone size is shown for a subset of rows, as once, few, many or a class of expanded clone.

d_call clone_size j_call v_call cdr3_aa cdr3_nt
NA few TRBJ2-5 TRBV19 CASSISPPGASRETQYF TGTGCCAGTAGTATTTCTCCCCCAGGAGCTAGCAGAGAGACCCAGTACTTC
NA NA TRBJ2-3 TRBV11-3 CASSPGSAHTQYF TGTGCCAGCAGCCCGGGCTCCGCTCATACGCAGTATTTT
NA many TRBJ1-2 TRBV2 CASSEAQGRGYGYTF TGTGCCAGCAGTGAAGCGCAGGGAAGGGGCTATGGCTACACCTTC
NA many TRBJ1-1 TRBV10-1 CASSDGQNTEAFF TGCGCCAGCAGTGATGGTCAAAACACTGAAGCTTTCTTT
NA NA TRBJ2-7 TRBV6-6 CASSVPQYEQYF TGTGCCAGCAGCGTACCGCAGTACGAGCAGTACTTC
TRBD1 NA TRBJ2-7 TRBV19 CASGTGAPYEQYF TGTGCCAGTGGGACAGGGGCCCCCTACGAGCAGTACTTC
NA many TRBJ2-7 TRBV7-2 CASSSYVRDTYEQYF TGTGCCAGCAGCTCATATGTCCGGGACACCTACGAGCAGTACTTC
TRBD2 NA TRBJ2-1 TRBV9 CASSGRSGRAIEQFF TGTGCCAGCAGCGGACGAAGCGGGAGGGCGATTGAGCAGTTCTTC
NA many TRBJ2-5 TRBV12-3/TRBV12-4 CASSKGQLQETQYF TGTGCCAGCAGTAAGGGACAATTACAAGAGACCCAGTACTTC
NA many TRBJ1-6 TRBV11-2 CASSSGPGALHF TGTGCCAGCAGCTCAGGACCAGGGGCCCTCCACTTT
TRBD2 NA TRBJ2-5 TRBV5-5 CASRLRLAGAGETQYF TGTGCCAGCAGGCTGCGACTAGCGGGAGCGGGAGAGACCCAGTACTTC
NA few TRBJ1-2 TRBV19 CASSITENYGYTF TGTGCCAGTAGTATAACGGAGAACTATGGCTACACCTTC
NA many TRBJ1-1 TRBV7-9 CASSLGLGGNTEAFF TGTGCCAGCAGCTTGGGACTCGGGGGGAACACTGAAGCTTTCTTT
NA many TRBJ1-2 TRBV19 CASSSWAGVGGYTF TGTGCCAGTAGCTCCTGGGCCGGCGTGGGTGGCTACACCTTC
NA few TRBJ1-5 TRBV3-1 CASSQGPLGNQPQHF TGTGCCAGCAGCCAAGGGCCGCTAGGGAATCAGCCCCAGCATTTT
TRBD1 many TRBJ2-4 TRBV10-3 CAISSGTGGKNIQYF TGTGCCATCAGCTCCGGGACAGGTGGGAAAAACATTCAGTACTTC
NA many TRBJ2-2 TRBV7-2 CASSLARGIAGELFF TGTGCCAGCAGCTTAGCTCGGGGGATCGCCGGGGAGCTGTTTTTT
NA few TRBJ2-6 TRBV20-1 CSARGGSRSGANVLTF TGCAGTGCTAGAGGGGGGAGTCGCTCTGGGGCCAACGTCCTGACTTTC
NA many TRBJ2-7 TRBV10-3 CAISSGDEQYF TGTGCCATCAGTTCCGGGGACGAGCAGTACTTC